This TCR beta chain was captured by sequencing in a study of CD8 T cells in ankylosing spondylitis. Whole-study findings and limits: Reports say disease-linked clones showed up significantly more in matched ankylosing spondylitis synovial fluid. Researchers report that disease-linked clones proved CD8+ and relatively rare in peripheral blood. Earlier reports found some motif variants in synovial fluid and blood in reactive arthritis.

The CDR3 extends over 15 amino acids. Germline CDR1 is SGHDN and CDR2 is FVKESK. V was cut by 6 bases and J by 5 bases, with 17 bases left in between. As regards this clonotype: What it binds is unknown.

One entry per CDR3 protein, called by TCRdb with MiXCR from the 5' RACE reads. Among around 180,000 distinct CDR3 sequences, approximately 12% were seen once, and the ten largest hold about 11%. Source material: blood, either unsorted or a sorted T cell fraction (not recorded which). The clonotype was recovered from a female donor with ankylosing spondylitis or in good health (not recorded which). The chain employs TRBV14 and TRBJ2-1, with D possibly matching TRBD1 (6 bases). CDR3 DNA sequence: TGTGCCAGCAGAGAAGGTGGGGGCAGGGACAATGAGCAGTTCTTC. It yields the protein CASREGGGRDNEQFF.